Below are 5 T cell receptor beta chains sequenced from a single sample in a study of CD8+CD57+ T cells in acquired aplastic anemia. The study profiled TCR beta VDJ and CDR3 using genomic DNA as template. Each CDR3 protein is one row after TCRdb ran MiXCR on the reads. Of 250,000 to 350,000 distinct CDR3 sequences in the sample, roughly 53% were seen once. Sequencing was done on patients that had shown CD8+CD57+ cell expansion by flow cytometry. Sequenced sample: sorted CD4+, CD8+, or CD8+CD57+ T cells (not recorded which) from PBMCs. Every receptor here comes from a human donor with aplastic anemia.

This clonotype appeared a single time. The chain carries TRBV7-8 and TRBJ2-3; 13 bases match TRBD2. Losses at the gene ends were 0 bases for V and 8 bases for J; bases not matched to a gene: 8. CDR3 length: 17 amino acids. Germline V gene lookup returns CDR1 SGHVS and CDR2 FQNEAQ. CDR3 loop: CASSLARLAGGYGTQYF. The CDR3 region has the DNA TGTGCCAGCAGCTTAGCGCGACTAGCGGGGGGCTATGGTACGCAGTATTTT.

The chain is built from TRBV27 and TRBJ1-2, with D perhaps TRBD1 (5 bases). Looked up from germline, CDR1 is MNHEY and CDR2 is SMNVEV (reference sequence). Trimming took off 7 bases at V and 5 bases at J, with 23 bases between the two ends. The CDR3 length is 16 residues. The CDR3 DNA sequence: TGTGCCAGCACTCCGGGACGGATAATATTAGGGTATGGCTACACCTTC. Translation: CASTPGRIILGYGYTF.

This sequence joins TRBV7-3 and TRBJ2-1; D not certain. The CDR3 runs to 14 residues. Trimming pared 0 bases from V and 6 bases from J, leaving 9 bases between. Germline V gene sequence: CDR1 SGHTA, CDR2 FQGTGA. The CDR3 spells CASSLTDPPNEQFF. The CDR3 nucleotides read TGTGCCAGCAGCTTAACTGACCCCCCCAATGAGCAGTTCTTC.

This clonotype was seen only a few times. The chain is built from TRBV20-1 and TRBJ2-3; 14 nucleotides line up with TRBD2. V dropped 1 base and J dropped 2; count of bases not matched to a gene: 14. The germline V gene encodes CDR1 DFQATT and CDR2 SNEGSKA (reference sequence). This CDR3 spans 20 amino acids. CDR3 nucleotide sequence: TGCAGTGCTAGAGCACCACCCCCGGGACTAGCGGGAGTCGTCACAGATACGCAGTATTTT. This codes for CSARAPPPGLAGVVTDTQYF.

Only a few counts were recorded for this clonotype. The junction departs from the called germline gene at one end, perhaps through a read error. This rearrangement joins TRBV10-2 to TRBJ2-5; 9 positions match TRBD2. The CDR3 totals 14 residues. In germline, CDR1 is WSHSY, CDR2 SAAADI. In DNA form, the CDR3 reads TGCGCCAGCAGTAAGTCTAGCGGGAAAGAGACCCAGTACTTC. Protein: CASSKSSGKETQYF.